A selection of T cell receptor beta chains follows, all from one sample in a study of T cell responses to AZD1222 COVID-19 vaccine. TCRdb keeps only in-frame clones here, not all; method: immunoSEQ multiplex PCR. The profile shows around 160,000 clones, around 83% of them singletons. The source material was peripheral blood, sampled on day 0 of MenACWY control vaccination. The source is an adult in good health. The CDR3 runs from the conserved cysteine through the conserved F or W. The D gene is left open where the match is weak. The size entry is marked missing in some rows and otherwise reads once, few, many or a size class.

V: TRBV18
D: TRBD1
size: NA
J: TRBJ1-5
CDR3: CASSPNRGVDQPQHF
DNA: TGTGCCAGCTCGCCCAACAGGGGTGTGGATCAGCCCCAGCATTTT

V: TRBV11-2
D: NA
size: NA
J: TRBJ2-1
CDR3: CASSLDRTNEQFF
DNA: TGTGCCAGCAGCTTAGATCGGACAAATGAGCAGTTCTTC

V: TRBV5-1
D: TRBD1
size: NA
J: TRBJ2-3
CDR3: CASSLRQGAREDTQYF
DNA: TGCGCCAGCAGCTTGCGGCAGGGGGCGCGAGAAGATACGCAGTATTTT

V: TRBV2
D: TRBD2
size: NA
J: TRBJ2-4
CDR3: CASSLAQASGAGDIQYF
DNA: TGTGCCAGCAGTTTAGCCCAGGCTAGCGGGGCTGGAGACATTCAGTACTTC

V: TRBV28
D: NA
size: few
J: TRBJ1-2
CDR3: CASSLAYSWVYGYTF
DNA: TGTGCCAGCAGTTTAGCGTACAGCTGGGTCTATGGCTACACCTTC

V: TRBV5-1
D: NA
size: NA
J: TRBJ2-1
CDR3: CASSLGQTYNEQFF
DNA: TGCGCCAGCAGCTTGGGACAGACCTACAATGAGCAGTTCTTC

V: TRBV3-1/TRBV3-2
D: NA
size: NA
J: TRBJ1-6
CDR3: CASSQYKSPADSPLHF
DNA: TGTGCCAGCAGCCAATACAAGAGCCCCGCGGATTCACCCCTCCACTTT

V: TRBV7-9
D: TRBD1
size: NA
J: TRBJ1-1
CDR3: CASSDRPGGTEAFF
DNA: TGTGCCAGCAGCGACAGGCCAGGGGGCACTGAAGCTTTCTTT

V: TRBV6-1
D: TRBD1
size: NA
J: TRBJ1-4
CDR3: CASSETGQGSIGTNEKLFF
DNA: TGTGCCAGCAGTGAAACGGGACAGGGGTCGATTGGGACTAATGAAAAACTGTTTTTT

V: TRBV28
D: NA
size: NA
J: TRBJ1-2
CDR3: CASSGGAAKEGYTF
DNA: TGTGCCAGCAGTGGTGGGGCGGCGAAAGAGGGCTACACCTTC

V: TRBV3-1/TRBV3-2
D: NA
size: NA
J: TRBJ2-7
CDR3: CASSQDARSSYEQYF
DNA: TGTGCCAGCAGCCAAGATGCTAGGAGCTCCTACGAGCAGTACTTC

V: TRBV6-1
D: NA
size: NA
J: TRBJ1-2
CDR3: CASSEVGGAIDGYTF
DNA: TGTGCCAGCAGTGAAGTGGGAGGGGCGATAGATGGCTACACCTTC

V: TRBV5-4
D: TRBD2
size: NA
J: TRBJ2-1
CDR3: CASSFRLAGGQRANEQFF
DNA: TGTGCCAGCAGCTTCAGGCTAGCGGGGGGCCAAAGGGCCAATGAGCAGTTCTTC

V: TRBV2
D: NA
size: NA
J: TRBJ1-1
CDR3: CASTGMGGTEAFF
DNA: TGTGCCAGCACAGGGATGGGGGGGACTGAAGCTTTCTTT

V: TRBV7-3
D: NA
size: NA
J: TRBJ1-1
CDR3: CASSLRGDTEAFF
DNA: TGTGCCAGCAGCTTACGGGGTGACACTGAAGCTTTCTTT

V: TRBV6-5
D: NA
size: NA
J: TRBJ1-2
CDR3: CASSYSKGRNYGYTF
DNA: TGTGCCAGCAGTTACTCGAAGGGGCGGAACTATGGCTACACCTTC

V: TRBV15
D: TRBD1
size: NA
J: TRBJ1-6
CDR3: CATSTSRPSSPGHRGNSPLHF
DNA: TGTGCCACCAGCACATCTCGCCCCTCATCGCCGGGCCACAGGGGTAATTCACCCCTCCACTTT

V: TRBV19
D: NA
size: NA
J: TRBJ2-3
CDR3: CASTLRGQGTRDTQYF
DNA: TGTGCCAGTACCCTTAGAGGGCAGGGTACGAGGGATACGCAGTATTTT

V: TRBV5-1
D: NA
size: NA
J: TRBJ1-5
CDR3: CASSLGGKPNQPQHF
DNA: TGCGCCAGCAGCTTGGGTGGCAAGCCCAATCAGCCCCAGCATTTT

V: TRBV5-5
D: TRBD1
size: NA
J: TRBJ1-2
CDR3: CASSPDRVARGYTF
DNA: TGTGCCAGCAGCCCAGACAGGGTTGCAAGGGGCTACACCTTC

V: TRBV6-1
D: NA
size: NA
J: TRBJ1-2
CDR3: CASSDVGYTF
DNA: TGTGCCAGCAGTGATGTTGGCTACACCTTC

V: TRBV12-3/TRBV12-4
D: NA
size: NA
J: TRBJ2-5
CDR3: CASSFGPEETQYF
DNA: TGTGCCAGCAGTTTTGGGCCCGAAGAGACCCAGTACTTC

V: TRBV5-1
D: TRBD2
size: NA
J: TRBJ2-1
CDR3: CASSLPSGGFNEQFF
DNA: TGCGCCAGCAGCTTGCCTAGCGGGGGTTTCAATGAGCAGTTCTTC

V: TRBV6-5
D: NA
size: NA
J: TRBJ1-1
CDR3: CACGRGENTEAFF
DNA: TGTGCCTGCGGCAGAGGGGAGAACACTGAAGCTTTCTTT

V: TRBV9
D: NA
size: once
J: TRBJ1-1
CDR3: CASSVTANTEAFF
DNA: TGTGCCAGCAGCGTTACGGCAAACACTGAAGCTTTCTTT

V: TRBV7-8
D: NA
size: few
J: TRBJ2-1
CDR3: CASSLGRGSYNEQFF
DNA: TGTGCCAGCAGCTTGGGCAGGGGATCATACAATGAGCAGTTCTTC

V: TRBV25-1
D: TRBD1
size: NA
J: TRBJ1-2
CDR3: CASEAGGNYGYTF
DNA: TGTGCCAGCGAGGCAGGGGGCAACTATGGCTACACCTTC

V: TRBV7-3
D: NA
size: NA
J: TRBJ1-2
CDR3: CASSNSGNYGYTF
DNA: TGTGCCAGCAGCAATTCAGGGAACTATGGCTACACCTTC

V: TRBV6-5
D: TRBD2
size: NA
J: TRBJ2-3
CDR3: CASSYSRRGNSDTQYF
DNA: TGTGCCAGCAGTTACTCGAGGCGGGGGAACTCAGATACGCAGTATTTT

V: TRBV7-8
D: NA
size: once
J: TRBJ1-6
CDR3: CASSSYNSYNSPLHF
DNA: TGTGCCAGCAGCTCGTACAACTCCTATAATTCACCCCTCCACTTT

V: TRBV14
D: NA
size: NA
J: TRBJ2-1
CDR3: CASSQGVRSSYNEQFF
DNA: TGTGCCAGCAGCCAAGGGGTGCGGAGCTCCTACAATGAGCAGTTCTTC

V: TRBV29-1
D: TRBD1
size: NA
J: TRBJ2-1
CDR3: CSVEDRGSYNEQFF
DNA: TGCAGCGTTGAAGACAGGGGGTCCTACAATGAGCAGTTCTTC

V: TRBV28
D: NA
size: NA
J: TRBJ1-3
CDR3: CATIGGPSGNTIYF
DNA: TGTGCCACGATAGGGGGTCCCTCTGGAAACACCATATATTTT

V: TRBV5-5
D: NA
size: NA
J: TRBJ1-6
CDR3: CASSWISGPTGPLHF
DNA: TGTGCCAGCAGCTGGATCTCAGGTCCCACGGGGCCCCTCCACTTT

V: TRBV6-1
D: TRBD1
size: NA
J: TRBJ1-2
CDR3: CASSEKPGQGYADGYTF
DNA: TGTGCCAGCAGTGAAAAACCGGGACAGGGGTACGCGGACGGCTACACCTTC

V: TRBV11-2
D: NA
size: NA
J: TRBJ1-3
CDR3: CASSGTTSGNTIYF
DNA: TGTGCCAGCAGCGGGACGACCTCTGGAAACACCATATATTTT

V: TRBV27
D: NA
size: few
J: TRBJ2-1
CDR3: CASMGGYNEQFF
DNA: TGTGCCAGCATGGGCGGGTACAATGAGCAGTTCTTC

V: TRBV18
D: NA
size: NA
J: TRBJ1-1
CDR3: CASSTTQETEAFF
DNA: TGTGCCAGCTCAACGACCCAGGAGACTGAAGCTTTCTTT

V: TRBV6-5
D: NA
size: NA
J: TRBJ1-5
CDR3: CASSSVWNQPQHF
DNA: TGTGCCAGCAGTTCGGTGTGGAATCAGCCCCAGCATTTT

V: TRBV9
D: NA
size: NA
J: TRBJ2-3
CDR3: CASSNTVVFSTDTQYF
DNA: TGTGCCAGCTCTAATACGGTGGTTTTCTCCACAGATACGCAGTATTTT

V: TRBV14
D: NA
size: NA
J: TRBJ2-2
CDR3: CASSQGPGATGELFF
DNA: TGTGCCAGCAGCCAAGGTCCGGGAGCCACCGGGGAGCTGTTTTTT

V: TRBV3-1/TRBV3-2
D: NA
size: NA
J: TRBJ1-1
CDR3: CASRRGNTEAFF
DNA: TGTGCCAGCAGGCGTGGGAACACTGAAGCTTTCTTT

V: TRBV3-1/TRBV3-2
D: NA
size: NA
J: TRBJ2-2
CDR3: CASSLTGELFF
DNA: TGTGCCAGCAGCCTCACCGGGGAGCTGTTTTTT

V: TRBV5-1
D: TRBD2
size: NA
J: TRBJ2-3
CDR3: CASSLGVAGGQDTQYF
DNA: TGCGCCAGCAGCTTGGGAGTAGCGGGGGGGCAAGATACGCAGTATTTT

V: TRBV30
D: TRBD2
size: NA
J: TRBJ2-1
CDR3: CAWGVDSGKFF
DNA: TGTGCCTGGGGGGTCGACAGCGGGAAGTTCTTC

V: TRBV5-1
D: NA
size: NA
J: TRBJ2-1
CDR3: CASSSKVSYNEQFF
DNA: TGCGCCAGCAGCTCGAAAGTCTCCTACAATGAGCAGTTCTTC

V: TRBV15
D: NA
size: NA
J: TRBJ1-5
CDR3: CATSRDERGSRQPQHF
DNA: TGTGCCACCAGCAGAGATGAACGGGGATCCCGTCAGCCCCAGCATTTT

V: TRBV5-4
D: NA
size: NA
J: TRBJ1-2
CDR3: CASSLSGGLYGYTF
DNA: TGTGCCAGCAGCTTGTCGGGGGGGCTCTATGGCTACACCTTC

V: TRBV3-1/TRBV3-2
D: NA
size: NA
J: TRBJ1-1
CDR3: CASSQGHYTEAFF
DNA: TGTGCCAGCAGCCAGGGACACTACACTGAAGCTTTCTTT

V: TRBV5-6
D: NA
size: NA
J: TRBJ1-1
CDR3: CASSGTGLSLMNTEAFF
DNA: TGTGCCAGCAGCGGTACAGGGTTGTCCCTCATGAACACTGAAGCTTTCTTT

V: TRBV2
D: TRBD1
size: NA
J: TRBJ2-5
CDR3: CASNIGQGQETQYF
DNA: TGTGCCAGCAACATTGGACAGGGGCAAGAGACCCAGTACTTC

V: TRBV19
D: TRBD1
size: NA
J: TRBJ1-6
CDR3: CASNRGTRSPLHF
DNA: TGTGCCAGTAACAGGGGTACGAGGTCACCCCTCCACTTT

V: TRBV27
D: TRBD2
size: NA
J: TRBJ2-1
CDR3: CASSSLAGGSYNEQFF
DNA: TGTGCCAGCAGTTCCCTAGCGGGGGGCTCCTACAATGAGCAGTTCTTC

V: TRBV7-9
D: NA
size: NA
J: TRBJ2-1
CDR3: CASSLLNEQFF
DNA: TGTGCCAGCAGCCTCCTCAATGAGCAGTTCTTC

V: TRBV2
D: NA
size: few
J: TRBJ1-3
CDR3: CASRGDSPSGNTIYF
DNA: TGTGCCAGCAGGGGTGACAGTCCCTCTGGAAACACCATATATTTT

V: TRBV14
D: TRBD2
size: once
J: TRBJ2-5
CDR3: CASSQDRLAGGVQTQYF
DNA: TGTGCCAGCAGCCAAGACAGACTAGCGGGGGGGGTCCAGACCCAGTACTTC

V: TRBV6-5
D: NA
size: once
J: TRBJ1-1
CDR3: CAARGRSNTEAFF
DNA: TGTGCCGCTAGGGGTAGGTCTAACACTGAAGCTTTCTTT

V: TRBV7-2
D: NA
size: few
J: TRBJ2-7
CDR3: CASSLGGARYEQYF
DNA: TGTGCCAGCAGCTTAGGGGGGGCGCGCTACGAGCAGTACTTC